This T cell receptor beta chain was captured in a study of response to subunit inactivated influenza vaccine. Looked up from germline, CDR1 is SGHTA and CDR2 is FQGNSA. The CDR3 totals 12 residues. V was pared by 4 bases and J by 9 bases, with 10 bases between. The table lists this clonotype with many counts. The antigen is undetermined. In TCRdb, the RT-PCR reads were re-called with MiXCR into one record per CDR3 protein. The sample includes more than 450,000 distinct CDR3 sequences, under 9% seen only once; the top ten take 10% to 15%. Study-wide findings and caveats: There was a suggestion from the authors that each seasonal influenza vaccination recruits few new T cells.

The input for sequencing was PBMCs from blood, taken less than 25 months after vaccination. This clonotype was obtained from a man in his fifties or sixties who received an inactivated influenza vaccine. The chain recombines TRBV7-2 with TRBJ2-1, with a possible D match to TRBD2 (5 bases). The CDR3 sequence is CASSSSSSEQFF. The CDR3 bases are TGTGCCAGCAGCTCTTCTAGCAGTGAGCAGTTCTTC. Looking up the rest from reference TRBV7-2 and TRBJ2-1 gives the full variable domain: GAGVSQSPSNKVTEKGKDVELRCDPISGHTALYWYRQSLGQGLEFLIYFQGNSAPDKSGLPSDRFSAERTGGSVSTLTIQRTQQEDSAVYLCASSSSSSEQFFGPGTRLTVL.